Listed below are T cell receptor beta chains from one sample, sequenced in a study of cytomegalovirus exposure and HLA in healthy donors. Libraries were prepared by immunoSEQ multiplex PCR; TCRdb keeps only in-frame clonotypes and omits some of them. The table has 350,000 or so clones, 75% to 90% seen once; the top ten hold more than 0.8%. The sample taken for sequencing was PBMCs. These receptors originate from a woman aged 18-29 years in good health and CMV-seronegative. Both conserved end residues are part of each CDR3. Each record gives: D gene, J gene, V gene, clone size, CDR3 DNA, CDR3 protein. The D gene is left open where the match is weak. Size values are once, few and many counts, or a class for expanded clones, and some rows have none.

. | TRBJ1-1 | TRBV19 | . | TGTGCCAGTAGTATCACGGTGAACACTGAAGCTTTCTTT | CASSITVNTEAFF
. | TRBJ2-7 | TRBV6-5 | . | TGTGCCAGCAGTTCACCGGGACTTTCTCGCTACGAGCAGTACTTC | CASSSPGLSRYEQYF
. | TRBJ1-2 | TRBV5-1 | . | TGCGCCAGCAGCTTCAAGGGGGATTTGGGCTACACCTTC | CASSFKGDLGYTF
TRBD1 | TRBJ2-7 | TRBV5-6 | . | TGTGCCAGCAGCCCCGGACAGGGGGGGTCCTACGAGCAGTACTTC | CASSPGQGGSYEQYF
. | TRBJ1-5 | TRBV7-2 | once | TGTGCCAGCAGCCCCCGGAGGGAGAGCAATCAGCCCCAGCATTTT | CASSPRRESNQPQHF
. | TRBJ2-5 | TRBV10-3 | once | TGTGCCATCGCCCAAGGGGAAGAGACCCAGTACTTC | CAIAQGEETQYF
. | TRBJ2-5 | TRBV6-5 | . | TGTGCCAGCAGTTACTCGGGACTGTACCAAGAGACCCAGTACTTC | CASSYSGLYQETQYF
TRBD2 | TRBJ2-1 | TRBV4-2 | . | TGTGCCAGCAGCCAAGATAGCACTAGCGGGGCGGCTGGCGGTGAGCAGTTCTTC | CASSQDSTSGAAGGEQFF
. | TRBJ1-1 | TRBV15 | . | TGTGCCACCAGCAGAGAAGGACAGTCAAGGAACACTGAAGCTTTCTTT | CATSREGQSRNTEAFF
TRBD2 | TRBJ2-5 | TRBV9 | . | TGTGCCAGCAGCGTAATGGGGGAGGGGGAGACCCAGTACTTC | CASSVMGEGETQYF
. | TRBJ1-2 | TRBV9 | few | TGTGCCAGCAGCGTAGCTACAGGCTATGGCTACACCTTC | CASSVATGYGYTF
. | TRBJ1-5 | TRBV27 | . | TGTGCCAGCAGTCCCCAGGTTAGCAATCAGCCCCAGCATTTT | CASSPQVSNQPQHF
TRBD2 | TRBJ2-2 | TRBV9 | . | TGTGCCAGCAGCGTAGATTCTAGCGGGAGATACACCGGGGAGCTGTTTTTT | CASSVDSSGRYTGELFF
TRBD1 | TRBJ1-5 | TRBV9 | once | TGTGCCAGCAGCGTAGGGTCAGGGGGACCCCAGGAGCCCCAGCATTTT | CASSVGSGGPQEPQHF
TRBD1 | TRBJ2-7 | TRBV25-1 | . | TGTGCCAGCAGTGTCAACGCCGGGACAGGGAATTACGAGCAGTACTTC | CASSVNAGTGNYEQYF
TRBD2 | TRBJ2-3 | TRBV7-9 | . | TGTGCCAGCAGCTCCGTCGGGACTAGCGGCCTCACAGATACGCAGTATTTT | CASSSVGTSGLTDTQYF
TRBD2 | TRBJ2-7 | TRBV4-1 | few | TGCGCCAGCAGCCGCGGGGGGGGAGACAGACAGTACTTC | CASSRGGGDRQYF
TRBD1 | TRBJ2-7 | TRBV5-6 | . | TGTGCCAGCAGCTTGGGCGGGACAGGGCCTCCAAGCGTGCAGTACTTC | CASSLGGTGPPSVQYF
. | TRBJ2-3 | TRBV27 | . | TGTGCCAGCAGAATAACAGATACGCAGTATTTT | CASRITDTQYF
TRBD2 | TRBJ2-1 | TRBV29-1 | . | TGCAGCGCCGGCGGGGCGGGAGGCTACAGCTCCTACAATGAGCAGTTCTTC | CSAGGAGGYSSYNEQFF
. | TRBJ2-1 | TRBV2 | . | TGTGCCAGCAGTGGACCCGCGGGCTACAATGAGCAGTTCTTC | CASSGPAGYNEQFF
. | TRBJ2-1 | TRBV21-1 | . | TGTGCCAGCAGCCAAAAAAGAGGTTTACTAGCGGGAGTCCATGAGCAGTTCTTC | CASSQKRGLLAGVHEQFF
. | TRBJ1-2 | TRBV29-1 | . | TGCAGCGTTGAAGTGGAGTATGGCTACACCTTC | CSVEVEYGYTF
TRBD2 | TRBJ2-7 | TRBV5-6 | . | TGTGCCAGCAGCTGGGGCGGGAGGTCCTACGAGCAGTACTTC | CASSWGGRSYEQYF
. | TRBJ2-7 | TRBV4-1 | . | TGCGCCAGCAGCCAACCCGGGGACTCCAGCCGCTACGAGCAGTACTTC | CASSQPGDSSRYEQYF
TRBD1 | TRBJ2-7 | TRBV7-2 | . | TGTGCCAGCAGCTTAGAGAAGGACAGGCCCTACGAGCAGTACTTC | CASSLEKDRPYEQYF
. | TRBJ2-3 | TRBV7-9 | many | TGTGCCAGCGGGAGGTCAGATACGCAGTATTTT | CASGRSDTQYF
TRBD1 | TRBJ2-7 | TRBV7-8 | . | TGTGCCAGCAGCTTAGCTAAAATACAGGGGGCAGGGTACGAGCAGTACTTC | CASSLAKIQGAGYEQYF
TRBD1 | TRBJ2-5 | TRBV2 | . | TGTGCCAGCTTACAGGGGGCTGAAGGGACCCAGTACTTC | CASLQGAEGTQYF
. | TRBJ2-1 | TRBV5-1 | . | TGCGCCAGCAGCTTGCGGGGGTGGGATGAGCAGTTCTTC | CASSLRGWDEQFF
. | TRBJ1-5 | TRBV19 | few | TGTGCCAGTAGATACACAGGGAGCAATCAGCCCCAGCATTTT | CASRYTGSNQPQHF
TRBD1 | TRBJ1-2 | TRBV15 | . | TGTGCCACCAGCAGAGATCTGGGGACAGGGAATGGCTACACCTTC | CATSRDLGTGNGYTF
. | TRBJ2-1 | TRBV4-3 | . | TGCGCCAGCAGCCAACACTTAAAGGAGGGTGAGCAGTTCTTC | CASSQHLKEGEQFF
TRBD1 | TRBJ1-1 | TRBV27 | . | TGTGCCAGCAGTCGCGACAGGGACCAAAACACTGAAGCTTTCTTT | CASSRDRDQNTEAFF
TRBD2 | TRBJ2-7 | TRBV2 | . | TGTGCCGGCGGGAGCGGAACCTACGAGCAGTACTTC | CAGGSGTYEQYF
. | TRBJ2-4 | TRBV19 | . | TGTGCCAGTAGTATCCAGGGTGCCAAAAACATTCAGTACTTC | CASSIQGAKNIQYF
TRBD2 | TRBJ2-7 | TRBV7-6 | . | TGTGCCAGCAGCCCTAGGACTAGCGGAGCCTCCTACGAGCAGTACTTC | CASSPRTSGASYEQYF
. | TRBJ1-5 | TRBV7-8 | . | TGTGCCAGCAGCTTACACCAACCCTATAGCAATCAGCCCCAGCATTTT | CASSLHQPYSNQPQHF
. | TRBJ2-7 | TRBV5-4 | once | TGTGCCAGCAGCTTGAGGGGCACCTACGAGCAGTACTTC | CASSLRGTYEQYF
TRBD1 | TRBJ2-7 | TRBV5-1 | . | TGCGCCAGCAGCCTCGGGACAGGGAGCCACGAGCAGTACTTC | CASSLGTGSHEQYF
. | TRBJ1-4 | TRBV9 | . | TGTGCCAGCAGCAGCCCTCTGACAGAGCCCACGCCGAATGAAAAACTGTTTTTT | CASSSPLTEPTPNEKLFF